The 10 T cell receptor beta chains below were found in one sample sequenced in a study of blood T cells in healthy people across ages. Primed by a sample-barcoded 5' primer and a J-beta primer mix, a second PCR proceeded for roughly 7 to 12 cycles. TCRdb called the 5' RACE reads again in MiXCR, with one record for every CDR3 protein. Among approximately 780,000 distinct CDR3 sequences listed, roughly 25% were seen once. This same sample was also taken into another study, of T cells of mothers and their children.

The specimen sequenced was blood. These receptor sequences come from a boy younger than 18 in good health.

This clonotype was seen a few times. V and J are TRBV6-4 and TRBJ2-5; weak D call: TRBD2 (6 bases). The CDR3 has 14 amino acids. Germline assignment: CDR1 MRHNA and CDR2 SNTAGT. V was pared by 3 bases and J by 7 bases, with 15 bases between. The CDR3 is CASSETAGLGTQYF. The CDR3 region has the DNA TGTGCCAGCAGTGAGACGGCGGGATTAGGGACCCAGTACTTC.

The chain employs TRBV5-1 and TRBJ1-1; 8 positions agree with TRBD1. The CDR3 spans 15 residues. The ends lost 0 bases at V and 1 base at J; junction bases unmatched: 2. Germline V gene data show CDR1 as SGHRS and CDR2 as YFSETQ. CDR3 sequence reads: CASSLVTGENTEAFF. The DNA of the CDR3 is TGCGCCAGCAGCTTGGTGACAGGGGAGAACACTGAAGCTTTCTTT.

The chain joins TRBV15 to TRBJ1-4; the match to TRBD1 covers 9 bases. The CDR3 is 20 residues long. Germline values: CDR1 LNHNV, CDR2 YYDKDF (reference sequence). V dropped 1 base and J dropped 3; count of bases not matched to a gene: 15. CDR3 sequence: CATSRASQGALDVANEKLFF. DNA for the CDR3: TGTGCCACCAGCAGAGCGTCACAGGGGGCCCTCGACGTGGCTAATGAAAAACTGTTTTTT.

This clonotype occurred a few times. The V call is TRBV2, the J call TRBJ2-2; 8 positions match TRBD2. The V segment lost 0 bases and the J segment 0 bases; nucleotides outside the gene matches: 3. The germline V gene encodes CDR1 SNHLY and CDR2 FYNNEI. This CDR3 is built from 17 residues. In nucleotides, the CDR3 is TGTGCCAGCAGTGAAGCGCGTAGCGGGACGAACACCGGGGAGCTGTTTTTT. Translating gives CASSEARSGTNTGELFF.

In this sample, this clonotype turned up a few times. The V and J genes are TRBV28 and TRBJ2-5; D is ambiguous. This CDR3 is 12 amino acids long. V lost 6 bases to trimming and J lost 6 bases, with 11 bases between them. CDR1 and CDR2 (germline): MDHEN, SYDVKM. The CDR3 DNA sequence: TGTGCCAGCAGCGTACAAACCCAGACCCAGTACTTC. This sequence encodes CASSVQTQTQYF.

Only a few counts were recorded for this clonotype. Written as DNA, the CDR3 is TGTGCCAGCAGCTTGGGACAGGGGTTCTATAATTCACCCCTCCACTTT. Its protein is CASSLGQGFYNSPLHF. V and J are TRBV5-6 and TRBJ1-6, with 8 bases that match TRBD1. Germline values: CDR1 SGHDT, CDR2 YYEEEE. Trimming cost V 0 bases and J 3 bases; bases outside gene matches: 2. The CDR3 sequence is 16 residues long. Full variable domain (rest looked up from reference TRBV5-6 and TRBJ1-6): DAGVTQSPTHLIKTRGQQVTLRCSPKSGHDTVSWYQQALGQGPQFIFQYYEEEERQRGNFPDRFSGHQFPNYSSELNVNALLLGDSALYLCASSLGQGFYNSPLHFGNGTRLTVT.

In its sample, this clonotype was seen a few times. The chain carries TRBV28 and TRBJ2-5, with 8 bases lining up with TRBD2. This CDR3 spans 15 amino acids. V lost 6 bases to trimming and J lost 5 bases; unmatched junction nucleotides: 11. Germline CDR1 and CDR2: MDHEN and SYDVKM. The CDR3 loop is CASSVGGEGMETQYF. CDR3 coding DNA: TGTGCCAGCAGCGTCGGGGGGGAGGGAATGGAGACCCAGTACTTC.

This chain uses TRBV10-2 with TRBJ1-3; D perhaps matches TRBD1 (6 bases). This CDR3 has 16 amino acids. Germline CDR1 is WSHSY and CDR2 is SAAADI. With 3 bases removed from V and 2 bases from J, the gap between germline ends came to 14 bases. CDR3 nucleotides: TGCGCCAGCAGTGATTCGGGGGCGTTTACTGGAAACACCATATATTTT. It encodes CASSDSGAFTGNTIYF.

This chain uses TRBV4-3 with TRBJ1-2; possibly TRBD1 for D (6 bases). The germline gives CDR1 LGHNA, CDR2 YSLEER. V was cut by 0 bases and J by 3 bases, with 14 bases left in between. This CDR3 has 16 residues. The CDR3 DNA follows: TGCGCCAGCAGCCAAGATCTGGGGGGCGGCTACTATGGCTACACCTTC. Protein product: CASSQDLGGGYYGYTF.

This clonotype was detected only a few times. This chain uses TRBV20-1 with TRBJ2-1; no clear D gene. The CDR3 runs to 15 residues. Germline assignment: CDR1 DFQATT and CDR2 SNEGSKA (reference sequence). V dropped 1 base and J dropped 3 bases, with 13 bases sitting between them. The DNA for the CDR3 is TGCAGTGCTAGAGGAGACGAGAATCTCTACAATGAGCAGTTCTTC. It encodes CSARGDENLYNEQFF.